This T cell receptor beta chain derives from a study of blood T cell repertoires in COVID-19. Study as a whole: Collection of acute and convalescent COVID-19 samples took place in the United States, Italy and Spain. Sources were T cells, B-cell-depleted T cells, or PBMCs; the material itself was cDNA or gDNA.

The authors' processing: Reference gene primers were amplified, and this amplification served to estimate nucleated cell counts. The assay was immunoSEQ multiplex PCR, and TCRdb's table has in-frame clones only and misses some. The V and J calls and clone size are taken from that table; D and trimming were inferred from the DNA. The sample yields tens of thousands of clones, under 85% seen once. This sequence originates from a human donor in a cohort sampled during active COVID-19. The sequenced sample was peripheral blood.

The CDR3 is CASSLFRVGTGELFF. DNA for the CDR3: TGTGCCAGCAGTTTATTCAGGGTGGGCACCGGGGAGCTGTTTTTT. This chain links TRBV27 with TRBJ2-2, with D maybe TRBD1 (5 bases). V was trimmed by 1 base and J by 4 bases, leaving 10 bases between them. The CDR3 runs to 15 residues. The germline V gene encodes CDR1 MNHEY and CDR2 SMNVEV (reference sequence).